Here is one TCR beta chain with its context. Its specificity is unknown. CDR3 length: 14 amino acids. Trimming pared 4 bases from V and 3 bases from J, leaving 13 bases between. CDR1 and CDR2 from the germline V gene are MNHEY and SVGAGI. The record originates from a study of T cell responses to AZD1222 COVID-19 vaccine. Profiling relied on immunoSEQ multiplex PCR, and the TCRdb table lists in-frame clones only, not all of them. In the table there are over 100,000 clones, approximately 89% of which are singletons. General study findings and limits: Females outnumbered males among donors, who were mostly white British; clonal diversity was possibly underestimated.

This clonotype was sampled from an adult in good health. This sample comprised peripheral blood, obtained on day 0 of AZD1222 vaccination. The rearrangement links TRBV6-5 to TRBJ2-7; TRBD2 might be the D (7 bases). CDR3 residues: CASSSGGRYYEQYF. The DNA for the CDR3 is TGTGCCAGCAGTTCGGGGGGCCGTTACTACGAGCAGTACTTC.